Below are 2 T cell receptor beta chains sequenced from a single sample in a study of blood T cell repertoires in COVID-19. Profiling relied on immunoSEQ multiplex PCR, and the TCRdb table lists in-frame clones only, not all of them. The repertoire has 150,000 to 200,000 clones, 80% to 95% of them found once; the top ten carry 0.5% to 0.6%. Sequenced sample: peripheral blood. The receptors come from a man aged 50-60 years with acute or convalescent COVID-19.

V gene TRBV7-2 combines with J gene TRBJ2-5, with TRBD2 identical over 9 bases. The junction had 4 bases not matched to a gene; V was cut back by 0 bases and J by 5 bases. Germline V gene sequence: CDR1 SGHTA, CDR2 FQGNSA. The CDR3 covers 15 residues. CDR3 in DNA: TGTGCCAGCAGCTTAGCTAGCGGGAGACGGGAGACCCAGTACTTC. The encoded protein is CASSLASGRRETQYF.

The chain employs TRBV29-1 and TRBJ2-7, with TRBD2 matching over 9 bases. CDR3 length equals 17 residues. V shed 6 bases and J 5 bases; nucleotides not matched to a gene: 20. Germline V gene sequence: CDR1 SQVTM, CDR2 ANQGSEA. The CDR3 here is CSVSPAGGPRVAHEQYF. The CDR3 coding sequence is TGCAGCGTCAGCCCAGCGGGAGGACCTAGGGTCGCACACGAGCAGTACTTC.